This T cell receptor beta chain was found in a study of radiotherapy plus CTLA-4 blockade in lung cancer (dated by TCRdb to about 2018). Regarding the study in general: Objective responses occurred in around 19% of enrolled patients, and 25% to 40% achieved disease control. What the authors observed across the whole study: The strongest predictors of response, as reported, were early dynamic changes in blood T cell clones along with a rise in serum interferon-beta after radiation. TCR clones derived from tumors expanded in peripheral blood after treatment with radiotherapy and ipilimumab.

To prepare the library, the immunoSEQ multiplex PCR assay was applied. Entries here come from immuneACCESS through TCRdb and include only in-frame sequences with V and J called. Some clones fail to appear in such tables; in the studies checked, an unresolved V gene covers under half of the shortfall, and the cause of the remainder is unknown. The sample yields 84,000 or so clones; around 83% were counted once. Of the sample, 14% to 15% falls within the top ten clones. On this clone: Its antigen is currently not known. Base qualities are not recorded, but no much larger clone differs from it by a single base.

The study evaluated CTLA-4 blockade (ipilimumab) given together with focal radiation therapy in patients who had chemo-refractory metastatic non-small-cell lung cancer. Trimming leaves V shorter by 4 bases and J shorter by 3 bases, with the junction holding 6 bases beyond the gene matches. The germline V gene (reference sequence) gives CDR1 as SEHNR and CDR2 as FQNEAQ. Spanning cysteine to phenylalanine, the CDR3 consists of 14 amino acids. The sequence is cut down to CDR3 DNA, 42 bases in frame from base 1. This clonotype was obtained from a human donor with non-small cell lung cancer that progressed on radiotherapy plus ipilimumab. The sample consisted of peripheral blood, taken from a patient treated with radiotherapy plus ipilimumab. This sequence uses TRBV7-9 and TRBJ2-7, with 7 bases in between that match TRBD1. The CDR3 here reads CASSSTGADYEQYF. The base sequence is TGTGCCAGCAGCTCTACAGGGGCCGACTACGAGCAGTACTTC.